Presented here are 16 T cell receptor beta chains from one specimen sequenced in a study of blood T cell repertoires in COVID-19. Here immunoSEQ multiplex PCR was the method, and the copy in TCRdb shows in-frame clones only, minus some. The sample lists some 250,000 clones; about 85% were seen once. Sequenced input: peripheral blood. These TCRs come from a man under 40 who had recovered from COVID-19.

This chain connects TRBV5-1 to TRBJ2-2; 10 bases are shared with TRBD2. With V trimmed by 7 bases and J by 6 bases, 6 bases remained unmatched. In germline, CDR1 is SGHRS, CDR2 YFSETQ. This CDR3 is built from 14 residues. CDR3 bases: TGCGCCAGCTTCACAGCGGGGGGGGCCGGGGAGCTGTTTTTT. Its translation is CASFTAGGAGELFF.

This clone has a single count. The V and J genes are TRBV28 and TRBJ1-4, with 9 bases that match TRBD1. This CDR3 contains 14 residues. The germline gives CDR1 MDHEN, CDR2 SYDVKM. J gave up 6 bases and V 6 bases, and 5 bases lay outside the gene matches. The CDR3 coding sequence is TGTGCCAGCAGATCCGGGACAGGGTATGAAAAACTGTTTTTT. Residues: CASRSGTGYEKLFF.

The rearrangement links TRBV2 to TRBJ2-7; TRBD1 matches 7 bases. Germline V CDR1 and CDR2: SNHLY, FYNNEI. This CDR3 has 13 amino acids. V was pared by 4 bases and J by 2 bases, with 2 bases of the junction left unmatched. CDR3: CASSVTGAYEQYV. The CDR3 DNA sequence: TGTGCCAGCAGTGTAACAGGGGCCTACGAGCAGTACGTC.

This chain links TRBV5-4 with TRBJ1-6; 11 bases align to TRBD1. This CDR3 region has 17 residues. V lost 6 bases to trimming and J lost 0 bases; unmatched junction nucleotides: 5. Per germline, CDR1 SGHNT and CDR2 YYREEE (reference sequence). The CDR3 reads CASTGQGASSYNSPLHF. Written as DNA, the CDR3 is TGTGCCAGCACCGGACAGGGGGCGAGCTCCTATAATTCACCCCTCCACTTT. Drawing the rest from reference TRBV5-4 and TRBJ1-6, the complete variable domain is ETGVTQSPTHLIKTRGQQVTLRCSSQSGHNTVSWYQQALGQGPQFIFQYYREEENGRGNFPPRFSGLQFPNYSSELNVNALELDDSALYLCASTGQGASSYNSPLHFGNGTRLTVT.

This clone was seen just once. The rearrangement joins TRBV28 to TRBJ2-7; TRBD2 aligns across 8 bases. This CDR3 has 15 amino acids. J gave up 2 bases and V 8 bases, and 11 bases lay outside the gene matches. Per germline, CDR1 MDHEN and CDR2 SYDVKM. As DNA, the CDR3 is TGTGCCAGCGGGCCCAGCGGGGGCTACACCTACGAGCAGTACGTC. Amino acids: CASGPSGGYTYEQYV.

The rearrangement links TRBV13 to TRBJ2-1, with D unresolved. The CDR3 sequence is 15 residues long. Trimming left V 5 bases short and J 6 bases short, with 17 bases between. The germline V gene encodes CDR1 PRHDT and CDR2 FYEKMQ (reference sequence). The CDR3 DNA sequence: TGTGCCAGCAGCCCCGGCGGTGGCAGATTCAATGAGCAGTTCTTC. Translating it yields CASSPGGGRFNEQFF.

The chain employs TRBV6-5 and TRBJ2-1, with 8 bases lining up with TRBD2. V lost 7 bases to trimming and J lost 3 bases; unmatched junction nucleotides: 8. The CDR3 loop spans 15 amino acids. Germline CDR1 is MNHEY and CDR2 is SVGAGI. This CDR3 is CASTPSGGNYNEQFF. CDR3 DNA: TGTGCCAGCACTCCAAGCGGGGGCAACTACAATGAGCAGTTCTTC.

This clone was seen a handful of times. The rearrangement uses TRBV6-5 and TRBJ1-1; 7 nucleotides agree with TRBD1. The CDR3 covers 13 residues. The J segment lost 3 bases and the V segment lost 5 bases, leaving 3 bases of the junction unmatched. Looked up from germline, CDR1 is MNHEY and CDR2 is SVGAGI. CDR3 loop: CASSPRGDTEAFF. Here the CDR3 DNA reads TGTGCCAGCAGTCCCAGGGGGGACACTGAAGCTTTCTTT.

The V gene is TRBV12-3 or TRBV12-4, the J gene TRBJ2-7, with D tentatively TRBD2 (7 bases). The CDR3 extends over 12 amino acids. The germline V and J ends were trimmed by 6 bases and 9 bases, with 15 bases remaining between them. CDR3 sequence: CASSQGGGAQYF. The CDR3 DNA follows: TGTGCCAGCAGCCAAGGGGGAGGGGCGCAGTACTTC.

The chain has TRBV6-6 and TRBJ2-1, with D maybe TRBD2 (5 bases). The germline V gene has CDR1 MNHNY and CDR2 SVGAGI (reference sequence). This CDR3 has 13 amino acids. Trimming left V 7 bases short and J 4 bases short, with 11 bases between. The CDR3: CASTDEGYNEQFF. CDR3 sequence (DNA): TGTGCCAGCACCGATGAGGGATACAATGAGCAGTTCTTC.

The chain combines TRBV6-5 with TRBJ2-7; 11 bases are a match to TRBD2. This CDR3 has 15 amino acids. Germline trimming cut 3 bases from V and 0 bases from J; bases unmatched to any gene: 1. Germline CDR1 and CDR2: MNHEY and SVGAGI. The CDR3 here is CASSYSGGDSYEQYF. CDR3 DNA sequence: TGTGCCAGCAGTTATAGCGGGGGGGACTCCTACGAGCAGTACTTC.

DNA for the CDR3: TGTGCCAGCAGCCCGCAGGGGGACAGGGCCTACGAGCAGTACTTC. Protein product: CASSPQGDRAYEQYF. The chain employs TRBV9 and TRBJ2-7, with 9 bases fitting TRBD1. The V gene end was trimmed by 4 bases and the J gene end by 2 bases; junction bases not matched to a gene: 7. This CDR3 region has 15 residues. Germline V gene lookup returns CDR1 SGDLS and CDR2 YYNGEE.

This clone was seen a single time. The rearrangement links TRBV5-5 to TRBJ2-5, with D unclear. V was trimmed by 0 bases and J by 3 bases, leaving 6 bases between them. Looked up from germline, CDR1 is SGHKS and CDR2 is YYEKEE (reference sequence). This CDR3 has 13 residues. CDR3 in amino acids: CASSLGGEETQYF. CDR3 sequence (DNA): TGTGCCAGCAGCTTGGGTGGAGAAGAGACCCAGTACTTC. The whole variable domain, filled in from reference TRBV5-5 and TRBJ2-5, reads DAGVTQSPTHLIKTRGQQVTLRCSPISGHKSVSWYQQVLGQGPQFIFQYYEKEERGRGNFPDRFSARQFPNYSSELNVNALLLGDSALYLCASSLGGEETQYFGPGTRLLVL.

The V gene is TRBV6-1, the J gene TRBJ1-6, with TRBD1 matching 8 bases. Germline V CDR1 and CDR2: MNHNS, SASEGT. The CDR3 contains 15 residues. V was clipped by 1 base and J by 8 bases; unmatched bases: 4. CDR3 sequence: CASSEGQGAHSPLHF. The CDR3 nucleotides read TGTGCCAGCAGTGAAGGTCAGGGGGCCCATTCACCCCTCCACTTT.

This clone is a singleton in its sample. This rearrangement joins TRBV5-8 to TRBJ2-1, with 7 bases lining up with TRBD1. Germline V CDR1 and CDR2: SGHTS, YDEGEE. The CDR3 loop spans 14 amino acids. V lost 4 bases to trimming and J lost 4 bases; unmatched junction nucleotides: 5. CDR3 residues: CASSPGTAYNEQFF. CDR3 DNA: TGTGCCAGCAGCCCCGGGACAGCATACAATGAGCAGTTCTTC.

This clone appeared a single time. The rearrangement uses TRBV21-1 and TRBJ2-3; TRBD2 is taken as the D call from the table, unchecked against the DNA. TRBV21-1 has pseudogene status. The CDR3 loop spans 16 amino acids. CDR3 DNA: TGTGCCAGCGGACTAGCGGGGGGACCAAGCACAGATACGCAGTATTTT. This sequence encodes CASGLAGGPSTDTQYF.